The 18 T cell receptor beta chains below come from one sample, sequenced in a study of shared clonotypes between healthy human individuals. Naive CD8 populations comprised CD45RO-negative cells positively selected for CCR7, excluding terminally differentiated effector memory CD45RA+ cells. Measured with immunoSEQ multiplex PCR; TCRdb has only the in-frame clones, and not every one. The table includes about 1,900,000 clones, approximately 94% detected once. Sequenced sample: naive CD8+ T cells sorted from blood. These receptors were obtained from a man aged 18 to 30 in good health.

This clone occurred once. The V gene is TRBV2, the J gene TRBJ2-3; possible D gene TRBD1, 6 bases. Germline V CDR1 and CDR2: SNHLY, FYNNEI. Trimming shortened V by 4 bases and J by 3 bases, and 17 bases separated the two germline ends. The CDR3 totals 16 residues. CDR3 coding DNA: TGTGCCAGCAGTGGAGCTACAGGGACGTCTACAGATACGCAGTATTTT. This encodes CASSGATGTSTDTQYF. Full variable domain (outside the CDR3, taken from reference TRBV2 and TRBJ2-3): EPEVTQTPSHQVTQMGQEVILRCVPISNHLYFYWYRQILGQKVEFLVSFYNNEISEKSEIFDDQFSVERPDGSNFTLKIRSTKLEDSAMYFCASSGATGTSTDTQYFGPGTRLTVL.

This chain uses TRBV5-6 with TRBJ1-1; D unresolved. Germline CDR1 SGHDT, CDR2 YYEEEE. Trimming shortened V by 0 bases and J by 6 bases, and 12 bases separated the two germline ends. This CDR3 contains 14 residues. CDR3 sequence reads: CASSLEYSIPEAFF. The CDR3 DNA follows: TGTGCCAGCAGCTTGGAATATTCGATCCCTGAAGCTTTCTTT.

In the case of this clone: Distinct nucleotide sequences in the sample also encode this CDR3. This chain joins TRBV29-1 and TRBJ1-2, with D possibly matching TRBD1 (6 bases). Per germline, CDR1 SQVTM and CDR2 ANQGSEA. The CDR3 consists of 12 residues. Trimming pared 3 bases from V and 4 bases from J, leaving 9 bases between. CDR3 nucleotide sequence: TGCAGCGTTGAGGGGGCAGGCTATGGCTACACCTTC. This gives the protein CSVEGAGYGYTF.

DNA of the CDR3: TGCGCCAGCAGTTACCGCCCGGGACAGGGGGACGACGAGCAGTACTTC. It yields the protein CASSYRPGQGDDEQYF. The chain is built from TRBV4-1 and TRBJ2-7; TRBD1 matches 11 bases. Germline V gene data show CDR1 as MGHRA and CDR2 as YSYEKL. Trimming at V came to 6 bases and at J to 5 bases, leaving 12 bases not matched to a gene. The CDR3 has 16 amino acids.

V is TRBV28 and J is TRBJ1-1; D gene ambiguous. CDR1 MDHEN and CDR2 SYDVKM come from the germline V gene. Deletions cut 2 bases from V and 4 bases from J, with 11 bases between. This CDR3 contains 14 residues. CDR3 sequence (DNA): TGTGCCAGCAGTTTAGAGCGGACTGTCACTGAAGCTTTCTTT. Its protein product is CASSLERTVTEAFF.

The chain links TRBV5-4 to TRBJ2-1, with 10 bases identical to TRBD2. The CDR3 length is 15 residues. Trimming at V came to 4 bases and at J to 5 bases, leaving 6 bases not matched to a gene. From germline, CDR1 is SGHNT and CDR2 YYREEE (reference sequence). The CDR3 bases are TGTGCCAGCAGCCTTCCAAGCGGGGGGGACAATGAGCAGTTCTTC. Residues: CASSLPSGGDNEQFF. The full variable domain, completed using reference TRBV5-4 and TRBJ2-1, is ETGVTQSPTHLIKTRGQQVTLRCSSQSGHNTVSWYQQALGQGPQFIFQYYREEENGRGNFPPRFSGLQFPNYSSELNVNALELDDSALYLCASSLPSGGDNEQFFGPGTRLTVL.

J is TRBJ2-3 and V is TRBV1; the table's D call TRBD2 went unverified against the DNA. TRBV1 is annotated as a pseudogene. The CDR3 spans 16 residues. The CDR3 here is CTSSRPLGVSTDTQYF. The CDR3 DNA reads as TGCACCAGCAGCCGCCCCCTCGGGGTGAGCACAGATACGCAGTATTTT.

Details on this clone: The sample has other DNA sequences that encode this CDR3 too. V gene TRBV7-9 combines with J gene TRBJ1-2; unclear D gene. This CDR3 comprises 15 residues. Trimming pared 1 base from V and 4 bases from J, leaving 13 bases between. Germline V gives CDR1 SEHNR, CDR2 FQNEAQ (reference sequence). The CDR3 reads CASSLGAGSPYGYTF. The CDR3 bases are TGTGCCAGCAGCTTAGGAGCAGGCTCCCCCTATGGCTACACCTTC.

In its sample, this clone was seen once. The chain has TRBV27 and TRBJ2-1, with 9 bases lining up with TRBD2. Germline trimming cut 2 bases from V and 5 bases from J; bases unmatched to any gene: 10. From germline, CDR1 is MNHEY and CDR2 SMNVEV (reference sequence). The CDR3 is made up of 17 amino acids. CDR3 sequence: CASSLIRAGGPNNEQFF. CDR3 coding DNA: TGTGCCAGCAGTTTAATAAGGGCGGGAGGGCCTAACAATGAGCAGTTCTTC.

V is TRBV27 and J is TRBJ2-7; no clear D gene. In germline, CDR1 is MNHEY, CDR2 SMNVEV (reference sequence). The CDR3 runs to 13 residues. The ends were cut back, 3 bases at V and 5 bases at J, with 11 bases in the middle. CDR3 nucleotide sequence: TGTGCCAGCAGTTTGGTGGGTCCTAACGAGCAGTACTTC. The encoded protein is CASSLVGPNEQYF.

This clone was observed once. The CDR3 spells CASSLNQGNQPQHF. CDR3 nucleotide sequence: TGTGCCAGCAGCTTAAATCAGGGAAATCAGCCCCAGCATTTT. The chain is built from TRBV7-6 and TRBJ1-5, with D possibly matching TRBD1 (5 bases). The CDR3 runs to 14 residues. Germline V gene sequence: CDR1 SGHVS, CDR2 FNYEAQ. Deletions cut 2 bases from V and 4 bases from J, with 9 bases between.

The CDR3 spells CASSVGGQGANNEQFF. The DNA for the CDR3 is TGTGCCAGCAGCGTAGGAGGGCAGGGGGCCAACAATGAGCAGTTCTTC. The chain couples TRBV9 to TRBJ2-1, with 8 bases matching TRBD1. This CDR3 is 16 amino acids long. V gave up 0 bases and J gave up 5 bases; unmatched junction bases: 7. Germline assignment: CDR1 SGDLS and CDR2 YYNGEE.

The CDR3 coding sequence is TGTGCCAGCTCCTCAATCCAGGCTAGCGTCGACGAGCAGTACTTC. Encoded protein: CASSSIQASVDEQYF. V and J are TRBV6-5 and TRBJ2-7; tentatively, D is TRBD2 (6 bases). V was clipped by 8 bases and J by 5 bases, with 22 bases between them. Germline lookup yields CDR1 MNHEY and CDR2 SVGAGI. CDR3 length: 15 amino acids.

This clone was recorded once. This CDR3 is also generated by other DNA sequences in the sample. The chain uses TRBV4-1 and TRBJ1-5; unclear D gene. V was clipped by 1 base and J by 3 bases, with 4 bases between them. The length of the CDR3 is 13 residues. Germline-derived CDR1 and CDR2 are MGHRA and YSYEKL. CDR3 region: CASSQVDNQPQHF. CDR3 sequence (DNA): TGCGCCAGCAGCCAAGTAGACAATCAGCCCCAGCATTTT.

This clone was detected only once. The genes are TRBV15 and TRBJ2-1; D call uncertain. From germline, CDR1 is LNHNV and CDR2 YYDKDF (reference sequence). The CDR3 loop spans 16 amino acids. V was trimmed by 0 bases and J by 2 bases, leaving 11 bases between them. The CDR3 DNA is TGTGCCACCAGCAGAGATCTGGGCTCTACCTACAATGAGCAGTTCTTC. Its translation is CATSRDLGSTYNEQFF. Using reference TRBV15 and TRBJ2-1 for the parts outside the CDR3, the full variable domain is DAMVIQNPRYQVTQFGKPVTLSCSQTLNHNVMYWYQQKSSQAPKLLFHYYDKDFNNEADTPDNFQSRRPNTSFCFLDIRSPGLGDTAMYLCATSRDLGSTYNEQFFGPGTRLTVL.

V and J are TRBV11-3 and TRBJ2-1, with 7 bases matching TRBD1. V shed 5 bases, J shed 0 bases, and the junction held 7 bases outside the gene matches. The CDR3 is 16 amino acids. CDR1 SGHNT and CDR2 YENEEA come from the germline V gene. The DNA for the CDR3 is TGTGCCAGCAGCGGGACCGACAGGGCCTCCTACAATGAGCAGTTCTTC. Its protein product is CASSGTDRASYNEQFF. Looking up the rest from reference TRBV11-3 and TRBJ2-1 gives the full variable domain: EAGVVQSPRYKIIEKKQPVAFWCNPISGHNTLYWYLQNLGQGPELLIRYENEEAVDDSQLPKDRFSAERLKGVDSTLKIQPAELGDSAVYLCASSGTDRASYNEQFFGPGTRLTVL.

V and J are TRBV10-2 and TRBJ2-7; 10 nucleotides agree with TRBD2. Germline CDR1 is WSHSY and CDR2 is SAAADI. V gave up 5 bases and J gave up 5 bases; unmatched junction bases: 6. This CDR3 has 14 amino acids. CDR3 in DNA: TGCGCCAGCAGTCTAGCGGGAGAATTGGACGAGCAGTACTTC. The encoded protein is CASSLAGELDEQYF.

V gene TRBV2 combines with J gene TRBJ1-1, with D hard to call. CDR1 and CDR2 from the germline V gene are SNHLY and FYNNEI. This CDR3 has 14 residues. Trimming removed 2 bases from V and 6 bases from J, with 13 bases in between. The CDR3 nucleotides are TGTGCCAGCAGTGAACCGCAGGAGGTCCCTGAAGCTTTCTTT. Protein: CASSEPQEVPEAFF.